This passage covers 15 T cell receptor beta chains from one sample sequenced in a study of cytomegalovirus exposure and HLA in healthy donors. In the PCR, 60 Vbeta and 13 Jbeta primers were used. Measured with immunoSEQ multiplex PCR; TCRdb has only the in-frame clones, and not every one. The sample lists over 70,000 clones, around 80% seen once, with roughly 2.5% in the top ten. Source material: PBMCs. These receptors were taken from a male donor in good health and CMV-seropositive.

Comment on this clone: One end of the junction varies from germline; a read error may be responsible. The chain combines TRBV30 with TRBJ2-7; TRBD2 matches 9 bases. CDR1 is GTSNPN, CDR2 SVGIG, per germline (reference sequence). This CDR3 is 17 amino acids long. The CDR3 bases are TGTGACTGGAGTGTACCTGGGAGCGGGAGGCCCCCCTACGAGCAGTACTTC. It encodes CDWSVPGSGRPPYEQYF.

This clone was picked up one time. The chain joins TRBV9 to TRBJ2-4; 16 bases match TRBD2. Germline V gives CDR1 SGDLS, CDR2 YYNGEE. The CDR3 spans 20 residues. With 3 bases clipped from V and 0 bases from J, the junction kept 9 bases outside the gene matches. The CDR3 is CASSADGTSGRGLAKNIQYF. For the CDR3, the DNA is TGTGCCAGCAGCGCAGATGGGACTAGCGGGAGGGGGCTAGCCAAAAACATTCAGTACTTC.

The chain is built from TRBV5-1 and TRBJ2-7; perhaps TRBD1 as D (5 bases). Trimming removed 2 bases at V and 8 bases at J, with 14 bases between. This CDR3 is 13 amino acids long. CDR1 and CDR2 from the germline V gene are SGHRS and YFSETQ. Here the CDR3 DNA reads TGCGCCAGCAGCTTCGCCGACAGCGCCCAGCAGTACTTC. It is translated as CASSFADSAQQYF.

This sequence joins TRBV27 and TRBJ1-5, with D unresolved. Germline-derived CDR1 and CDR2 are MNHEY and SMNVEV (reference sequence). Trimming pared 4 bases from V and 0 bases from J, leaving 19 bases between. The CDR3 has 18 residues. CDR3 nucleotides: TGTGCCAGCAGTTCTACTCGGGTCAGAGCTTCTAGCAATCAGCCCCAGCATTTT. Protein: CASSSTRVRASSNQPQHF.

The chain uses TRBV6-5 and TRBJ2-3; 11 nucleotides align to TRBD2. This CDR3 comprises 13 residues. Germline CDR1 is MNHEY and CDR2 is SVGAGI. The junction had 4 bases not matched to a gene; V was cut back by 7 bases and J by 7 bases. CDR3 in amino acids: CASNLAGGYTQYF. In DNA form, the CDR3 reads TGTGCCAGCAATCTAGCGGGAGGTTATACGCAGTATTTT.

The J gene is TRBJ2-7, the V gene TRBV7-9, with D tentatively TRBD2 (6 bases). Germline V CDR1 and CDR2: SEHNR, FQNEAQ (reference sequence). V was pared by 5 bases and J by 0 bases, with 11 bases between. The CDR3 has 14 residues. CDR3 loop: CASSAGGASYEQYF. Here the CDR3 DNA reads TGTGCCAGCAGCGCCGGAGGGGCCTCCTACGAGCAGTACTTC.

V gene TRBV15 combines with J gene TRBJ1-6; D not resolved. The CDR3 is 14 amino acids. Germline CDR1 LNHNV, CDR2 YYDKDF (reference sequence). V lost 1 base, J lost 8 bases, and 9 bases lay in between. The CDR3 loop reads CATSRAEVYSPLHF. CDR3 bases: TGTGCCACCAGCAGAGCAGAAGTTTATTCACCCCTCCACTTT.

The chain recombines TRBV15 with TRBJ2-7, with TRBD1 as a possible D gene (6 bases). Per germline, CDR1 LNHNV and CDR2 YYDKDF (reference sequence). V was pared by 1 base and J by 0 bases, with 7 bases between. The CDR3 is 14 residues long. CDR3 protein: CATSRGQVSYEQYF. The CDR3 coding sequence is TGTGCCACCAGCAGAGGACAGGTCTCCTACGAGCAGTACTTC.

This chain links TRBV28 with TRBJ2-7; TRBD2 matches 12 bases. V gave up 4 bases and J gave up 7 bases; unmatched junction bases: 5. The germline gives CDR1 MDHEN, CDR2 SYDVKM. The CDR3 length is 14 residues. CDR3 nucleotides: TGTGCCAGCAGTTGGACTAGCGGGGCCAAAGAGCAGTACTTC. Translated, it gives CASSWTSGAKEQYF. Full variable domain (missing parts from reference TRBV28 and TRBJ2-7): DVKVTQSSRYLVKRTGEKVFLECVQDMDHENMFWYRQDPGLGLRLIYFSYDVKMKEKGDIPEGYSVSREKKERFSLILESASTNQTSMYLCASSWTSGAKEQYFGPGTRLTVT.

This chain connects TRBV27 to TRBJ2-7; 13 bases fit TRBD2. Germline trimming cut 5 bases from V and 2 bases from J; bases unmatched to any gene: 9. The CDR3 contains 17 residues. The germline V gene has CDR1 MNHEY and CDR2 SMNVEV (reference sequence). CDR3 in DNA: TGTGCCAGCAGTCCCCACCCCGGGACTAGCGGGGCCTACGAGCAGTACTTC. Translation gives CASSPHPGTSGAYEQYF.

The chain employs TRBV7-2 and TRBJ2-7; TRBD1 matches 8 bases. The CDR3 has 15 amino acids. V lost 5 bases, J lost 1 base, and 7 bases stayed unmatched. Germline V gives CDR1 SGHTA, CDR2 FQGNSA. The CDR3 loop reads CASSQPGQASYEQYF. Here the CDR3 DNA reads TGTGCCAGCAGCCAACCGGGACAGGCATCCTACGAGCAGTACTTC.

This clone has only a few counts. The genes are TRBV2 and TRBJ1-5; D not resolved. CDR1 is SNHLY, CDR2 FYNNEI, per germline. The germline V and J ends were trimmed by 9 bases and 2 bases, with 14 bases remaining between them. This CDR3 has 14 amino acids. The DNA for the CDR3 is TGTGCCAGTCGGGCCGAGGGAGGCAATCAGCCCCAGCATTTT. Protein: CASRAEGGNQPQHF.

The chain uses TRBV5-4 and TRBJ2-3, with D tentatively TRBD2 (5 bases). This CDR3 comprises 14 residues. The V end was cut by 10 bases, the J end by 1 base, with 16 bases between. Germline assignment: CDR1 SGHNT and CDR2 YYREEE (reference sequence). The CDR3 loop is CAVAAGVGTDTQYF. The CDR3 coding sequence is TGTGCCGTTGCGGCGGGCGTGGGCACAGATACGCAGTATTTT.

This sequence joins TRBV12-5 and TRBJ2-1, with unresolved D. Deletions cut 0 bases from V and 4 bases from J, with 22 bases between. Germline-derived CDR1 and CDR2 are LGHNT and FRNRAP. The CDR3 sequence is 19 residues long. The CDR3 sequence is CASGLVHDRYSFRYNEQFF. The CDR3, as DNA: TGTGCTAGTGGTTTGGTACATGACCGCTATTCTTTCAGGTACAATGAGCAGTTCTTC.

This chain joins TRBV7-6 and TRBJ2-3; D not certain. Trimming left V 2 bases short and J 0 bases short, with 6 bases between. Germline V gene data show CDR1 as SGHVS and CDR2 as FNYEAQ. The CDR3 is made up of 14 amino acids. The CDR3 loop reads CASSLLSSTDTQYF. CDR3 coding DNA: TGTGCCAGCAGCTTACTCTCTAGCACAGATACGCAGTATTTT.